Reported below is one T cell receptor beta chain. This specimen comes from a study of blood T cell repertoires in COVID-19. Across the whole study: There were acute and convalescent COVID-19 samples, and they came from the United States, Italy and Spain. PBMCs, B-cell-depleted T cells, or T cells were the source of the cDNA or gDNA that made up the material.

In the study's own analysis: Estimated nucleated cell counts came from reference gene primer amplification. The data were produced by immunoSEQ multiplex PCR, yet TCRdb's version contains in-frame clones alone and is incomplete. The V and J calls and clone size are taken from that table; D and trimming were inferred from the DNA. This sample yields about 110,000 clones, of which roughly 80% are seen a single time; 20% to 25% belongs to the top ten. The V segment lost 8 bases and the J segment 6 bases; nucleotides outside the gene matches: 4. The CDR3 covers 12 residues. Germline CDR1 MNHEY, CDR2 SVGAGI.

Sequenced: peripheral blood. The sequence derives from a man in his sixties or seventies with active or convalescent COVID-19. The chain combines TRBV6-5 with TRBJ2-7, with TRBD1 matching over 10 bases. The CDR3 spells CASVGQGGEQYF. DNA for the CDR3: TGTGCCAGCGTTGGACAGGGGGGCGAGCAGTACTTC.